This paragraph reports one T cell receptor (beta chain). Its antigen is not yet known. Base qualities are missing; no much larger clone stands one base away. A MiSeq instrument was used for deep resolution sequencing, which targeted depths ranging from 1 in 1 million up to 1 in 200,000 T cells, with coverage averaging 10x for each clonotype. TCR beta libraries were generated with the immunoSEQ hsTCRB Kit. Regarding the original processing steps: The data were analyzed with ImmunoSEQ Analyzer and ImmunoSEQ Data Assistant, and V, D and J gene assignments followed IMGT definitions. Clonality was computed as one minus normalized Shannon entropy of productive rearrangement frequencies, ranging from 0 to 1. Public clonotype analysis was restricted to overrepresented clonotypes comprising at least 0.05% of each patient's repertoire. Some 13 age-matched healthy donor repertoires from immuneACCESS served as clonality controls. TCRdb holds this immuneACCESS table with in-frame rearrangements only. Some clones are missing; in checked studies, unresolved V genes explain under half, and the rest has no known cause. V and J calls plus clone size are reproduced from that table; the DNA served to infer D and trimming. This sample comprises 13,000 to 15,000 clones, roughly 64% of them detected only once. The ten largest clonotypes hold roughly 40% of the sample.

This entry belongs to a study of cytotoxic CD8 clonotypes in ibrutinib-treated CLL (dated by TCRdb to 2020 to 2023). Looking at the study overall: The cohort included roughly 15 treatment-naive and under 13 relapsed/refractory patients; some 18 were IGHV unmutated. Longitudinal samples were available for about 30% of the roughly 86 trial participants. Response samples were taken after a median of 12 months on treatment, ranging from roughly 6 to 36 months. Partial responses were observed in around 25 patients and complete responses in 2; after a median follow-up of around 68 months, remission was maintained in 15 or so patients and progression was observed in approximately 12. Cryopreserved peripheral blood mononuclear cells were collected at three points: before therapy, at response, and at either sustained remission or disease progression. Samples averaged around 280,000 productive templates and tens of thousands of productive rearrangements. Paper-wide results and their limitations: Sustained-remission and progressing patients did not have matched sampling times, and lymph node repertoires were not examined. Clonality rose at ibrutinib response, remained stable during sustained remission, and dropped back toward baseline at progression. Baseline clonality exceeded that of age-matched healthy donors and correlated strongly with circulating CD8+ T-cell counts. Public clonotypes were rare and either shrank or stayed stable during treatment, and the rise in clonality at ibrutinib response reflected expansion of private clonotypes.

Approximately 2 micrograms of genomic DNA were extracted from cryopreserved PBMCs for TCR beta library preparation. High-throughput TCR beta sequencing was performed on longitudinal blood samples from CLL patients receiving ibrutinib monotherapy. The patients took part in an open-label, single-center phase 2 trial of ibrutinib monotherapy. The germline V gene (reference sequence) supplies CDR1 SGHKS and CDR2 YYEKEE. Counted from cysteine to phenylalanine, this CDR3 has 15 amino acids. Only the CDR3 DNA stays, 45 bases, in frame from base 1. V ends up 4 bases short and J 11 bases short, with an unmatched junction base count of 15.

The TCR originated in a human donor with chronic lymphocytic leukemia. The chain is encoded by TRBV5-5 joined to TRBJ2-5, and 9 bases in between align with TRBD2. The material sequenced was PBMCs, taken before ibrutinib treatment. The base sequence is TGTGCCAGCAGCCCGTATCAGTCGGTTCTAGCGGGGCAGTACTTC. The resulting protein is CASSPYQSVLAGQYF. Supplemented by the reference TRBV5-5 and TRBJ2-5 proteins around the CDR3, the complete variable domain is DAGVTQSPTHLIKTRGQQVTLRCSPISGHKSVSWYQQVLGQGPQFIFQYYEKEERGRGNFPDRFSARQFPNYSSELNVNALLLGDSALYLCASSPYQSVLAGQYFGPGTRLLVL.